Sequencing of this T cell receptor (beta chain) was carried out in a study of cytomegalovirus exposure and HLA in healthy donors. The CDR3 runs to 12 residues. Trimming left V 5 bases short and J 8 bases short, with 14 bases between. Germline V gene lookup returns CDR1 SQVTM and CDR2 ANQGSEA. A word on this clone: Its antigen is still unknown.

General study points: Overall, approximately 150 TCR beta chains were annotated as cytomegalovirus-associated.

The PCR used 60 Vbeta and 13 Jbeta primers. Libraries were prepared by immunoSEQ multiplex PCR; TCRdb keeps only in-frame clonotypes and omits some of them. The sample gives some 200,000 clones, 75% to 80% of which show up once; 2.9% is in the top ten. The chain uses TRBV29-1 and TRBJ2-3, with a possible D match to TRBD2 (5 bases). The sequence derives from a female donor in good health and CMV-seronegative. The source material was PBMCs. The CDR3 DNA is TGCAGCGTTTGGACTGGGGAAAGTACGCAGTATTTT. Translated: CSVWTGESTQYF.